This T cell receptor beta chain stems from a study of cytomegalovirus exposure and HLA in healthy donors. The overall study: Early on, a data release was issued that held 80 million or so unique TCRs from HLA-typed donors. Whole-study findings and limits: Reportedly, a later analysis found an Asian-associated ancestry cluster had fewer N-insertions than the roughly 670-donor mean. Diagnosis of cytomegalovirus status made by the classifier reportedly showed high specificity and sensitivity. Most of the TCR beta V segments (in an earlier analysis) were productive either about 90% or about 30% of the time.

A multiplex PCR was run with 60 Vbeta primers and 13 Jbeta primers. Only in-frame clones appear in the TCRdb table, and some are missing; sequencing was by immunoSEQ multiplex PCR. The sample includes some 96,000 clones, roughly four fifths seen only once; the top ten take around 20%. V lost 4 bases to trimming and J lost 2 bases, with 14 bases between them. Germline CDR1 and CDR2: MNHNS and SASEGT. This CDR3 contains 15 residues. This clone came up once. Its antigen is not known. The receptor was isolated from a woman aged 55-70 years in good health and CMV-seropositive. V usage is TRBV6-1 and J usage is TRBJ1-2, with D hard to call. Sequencing used PBMCs. As DNA, the CDR3 is TGTGCCAGCAGTGTCCAGGAAGGATACAACTATGGCTACACCTTC. This gives the protein CASSVQEGYNYGYTF.